One sample yielded the 14 T cell receptor beta chains listed below, sequenced in a study of Ad26.COV2.S vaccination and SARS-CoV-2 variants. The treatment: about 20 received Ad26.COV2.S at low or high dose, single or two shots; about 5 received placebo; per-sample allocation not given. Collection of samples fell on day 63 after the first vaccine or placebo injection. Only in-frame clones appear in the TCRdb table, and some are missing; sequencing was by immunoSEQ multiplex PCR. The sample carries approximately 350,000 clones, approximately 83% recorded once. The specimen comprised peripheral blood, sampled in a trial of Ad26.COV2.S vaccine versus placebo. The receptor source for this set is a person aged 18-65 years who received the Ad26.COV2.S COVID-19 vaccine or a placebo.

This chain uses TRBV24-1 with TRBJ2-3, with D possibly being TRBD1 (7 bases). The CDR3 sequence is 16 residues long. The germline V gene encodes CDR1 KGHDR and CDR2 SFDVKD. The V end was cut by 1 base, the J end by 6 bases, with 16 bases between. As DNA, the CDR3 is TGTGCCACCAGTGATTTTGGACAGGTGGAGGGCGATACGCAGTATTTT. Its protein is CATSDFGQVEGDTQYF.

The gene calls are TRBV10-3 and TRBJ2-3; no clear D gene. With 5 bases removed from V and 6 bases from J, the gap between germline ends came to 12 bases. Germline V gene data show CDR1 as ENHRY and CDR2 as SYGVKD. The CDR3 covers 13 residues. The CDR3 DNA sequence: TGTGCCATCAGTACACCAACGAGGGATACGCAGTATTTT. It translates to CAISTPTRDTQYF.

The V gene is TRBV12-5, the J gene TRBJ1-5, with a tentative D call TRBD1 (5 bases). Germline values: CDR1 LGHNT, CDR2 FRNRAP. The CDR3 runs to 17 residues. The V end was cut by 2 bases, the J end by 7 bases, with 21 bases between. The CDR3 sequence: CASGLYHSSGGGQPQHF. CDR3 nucleotides: TGTGCTAGTGGTTTGTACCACTCGTCGGGCGGGGGACAGCCCCAGCATTTT.

V gene TRBV18 combines with J gene TRBJ1-6, with D perhaps matching TRBD1 (6 bases). The CDR3 covers 15 residues. With 3 bases removed from V and 4 bases from J, the gap between germline ends came to 10 bases. Germline values: CDR1 KGHSH, CDR2 LQKENI. Here the CDR3 DNA reads TGTGCCAGCTCACCCGGGACACCTTATAATTCACCCCTCCACTTT. This codes for CASSPGTPYNSPLHF.

The chain links TRBV5-1 to TRBJ2-5; 10 bases are a match to TRBD2. V was clipped by 4 bases and J by 5 bases; unmatched bases: 8. The CDR3 runs 15 residues. Germline-derived CDR1 and CDR2 are SGHRS and YFSETQ. CDR3 residues: CASSDQRGGEETQYF. CDR3 nucleotide sequence: TGCGCCAGCAGCGATCAGCGGGGGGGCGAGGAGACCCAGTACTTC.

This rearrangement joins TRBV30 to TRBJ1-6; D is ambiguous. Per germline, CDR1 GTSNPN and CDR2 SVGIG (reference sequence). The CDR3 is 16 amino acids. V was cut by 0 bases and J by 1 base, with 10 bases left in between. The CDR3 reads CAWSVIKGSYNSPLHF. The CDR3 bases are TGTGCCTGGAGTGTTATTAAGGGATCCTATAATTCACCCCTCCACTTT.

The genes are TRBV9 and TRBJ2-1; D uncertain. This CDR3 contains 14 residues. V was shortened by 6 bases and J by 1 base, with 11 bases between the two germline ends. The germline V gene encodes CDR1 SGDLS and CDR2 YYNGEE. DNA for the CDR3: TGTGCCAGCACTCGTGTAGGGTCCTACAATGAGCAGTTCTTC. Translation: CASTRVGSYNEQFF.

The table lists this clone with a few counts. The chain employs TRBV29-1 and TRBJ2-7; 9 nucleotides agree with TRBD2. Unmatched junction bases numbered 3, after V lost 6 bases and J lost 3 bases. The CDR3 totals 12 residues. The V gene's germline CDR1 is SQVTM and CDR2 ANQGSEA. The CDR3 region has the DNA TGCAGCGTACTGCGGGGGGGCTACGAGCAGTACTTC. It codes for CSVLRGGYEQYF.

The chain links TRBV6-5 to TRBJ1-6, with 8 bases matching TRBD1. The CDR3 loop spans 15 amino acids. Germline CDR1 is MNHEY and CDR2 is SVGAGI. Trimming removed 6 bases from V and 9 bases from J; junction bases left unmatched: 10. The CDR3 loop reads CASRLGGQGSSPLHF. CDR3 DNA sequence: TGTGCCAGCAGACTAGGAGGACAGGGCAGTTCACCCCTCCACTTT.

The chain employs TRBV5-1 and TRBJ2-3; D is unclear. The CDR3 consists of 15 residues. V gave up 3 bases and J gave up 10 bases, with 21 bases separating them. CDR1 SGHRS and CDR2 YFSETQ come from the germline V gene. The CDR3 DNA sequence: TGCGCCAGCAGCTCTGGGTCCTTTGCTGGTCCCCCGCAGTATTTT. This codes for CASSSGSFAGPPQYF.

V and J are TRBV7-9 and TRBJ1-3, with D possibly being TRBD1 (6 bases). Germline V gives CDR1 SEHNR, CDR2 FQNEAQ (reference sequence). This CDR3 is built from 14 residues. DNA for the CDR3: TGTGCGCACGCTAGGGGGGTCTCTGGAAACACCATATATTTT. Its translation is CAHARGVSGNTIYF.

The chain combines TRBV19 with TRBJ1-5, with D unresolved. V lost 3 bases and J 2 bases, leaving 8 bases between the germline ends. Germline-derived CDR1 and CDR2 are LNHDA and SQIVND (reference sequence). The CDR3 has 14 residues. This CDR3 reads CASSIWAGNQPQHF. CDR3 nucleotide sequence: TGTGCCAGTAGTATTTGGGCGGGCAATCAGCCCCAGCATTTT.

The chain carries TRBV6-1 and TRBJ2-1; D unresolved. The CDR3 covers 16 residues. The V gene's germline CDR1 is MNHNS and CDR2 SASEGT. With 4 bases removed from V and 3 bases from J, the gap between germline ends came to 16 bases. CDR3 residues: CASSGLLAVGYNEQFF. The CDR3 DNA follows: TGTGCCAGCAGTGGCCTATTGGCGGTTGGCTACAATGAGCAGTTCTTC.

Regarding this clone: The junction shows a germline mismatch at one end, possibly a read error. This chain connects TRBV6-2 or TRBV6-3 to TRBJ2-7; 8 bases agree with TRBD2. CDR3 length: 16 residues. CDR1 and CDR2 from the germline V gene are MNHEY and SVGEGT. CDR3 residues: CASTYQPGTSRDEQYF. In DNA, the CDR3 is TGTGCCAGCACTTACCAACCCGGGACTAGTAGGGACGAGCAGTACTTC.